A single sample gave rise to the 23 T cell receptor beta chains below, sequenced in a study of T-cell reconstitution after alpha-beta-depleted transplantation in children. A library of TCRbeta sequences, prepared with unique molecular identifiers, was generated. TCRdb processed the PCR reads anew with MiXCR; each CDR3 protein has one entry. The top ten clones hold over 25% of a sample with about 980,000 distinct CDR3 sequences, roughly 29% of them seen once. The sequences come from PBMCs, mostly from graft donor cells, collected 360 days after TCRalphabeta/CD19-depleted stem cell transplant. The source is a boy younger than two who had a stem cell transplant for SCID, so the T cells may come from the graft donor.

This clonotype was detected ten times or more. The chain couples TRBV9 to TRBJ2-1; D is tentatively TRBD1 or TRBD2 (5 bases each). CDR1 is SGDLS and CDR2 is YYNGEE in the germline V gene. The V and J ends lost 3 bases and 5 bases respectively, with 21 bases between them. The CDR3 spans 17 residues. The CDR3 spells CASSGVRPGRLHNEQFF. The CDR3 DNA follows: TGTGCCAGCAGCGGCGTAAGACCGGGACGCCTACACAATGAGCAGTTCTTC.

This clonotype has a handful of counts. J is TRBJ2-5 and V is TRBV28; D remains ambiguous. This CDR3 is 15 amino acids long. Germline V CDR1 and CDR2: MDHEN, SYDVKM. The V end lost 7 bases, the J end lost 1 base, and 16 bases lay between the germline ends. Here the CDR3 reads CASTRDPSVQETQYF. CDR3 sequence (DNA): TGTGCCAGCACCAGAGACCCCTCCGTCCAAGAGACCCAGTACTTC.

This chain uses TRBV12-3 or TRBV12-4 with TRBJ2-1, with D possibly TRBD1 on 6 matching bases. CDR3 length: 15 amino acids. The V end was cut by 3 bases, the J end by 3 bases, with 12 bases between. The CDR3 is CASSFPQGIYNEQFF. CDR3 coding DNA: TGTGCCAGCAGTTTCCCCCAGGGGATCTACAATGAGCAGTTCTTC.

This clonotype came up a few times. The chain links TRBV28 to TRBJ2-3; D is perhaps TRBD1 (6 bases). Germline-derived CDR1 and CDR2 are MDHEN and SYDVKM. The CDR3 is made up of 18 amino acids. The ends were cut back, 0 bases at V and 2 bases at J, with 18 bases in the middle. The CDR3 DNA is TGTGCCAGCAGTTTATGGCGAACAGGGTTAGGAATCACAGATACGCAGTATTTT. This gives the protein CASSLWRTGLGITDTQYF.

This chain's CDR3 is CASSESGRFDTQYF. The CDR3 coding sequence is TGTGCCAGCAGCGAATCAGGTCGGTTCGATACGCAGTATTTT. V usage is TRBV7-6 and J usage is TRBJ2-3; no reliable D call. Trimming pared 5 bases from V and 6 bases from J, leaving 15 bases between. This CDR3 is 14 amino acids long. Looked up from germline, CDR1 is SGHVS and CDR2 is FNYEAQ. The full variable domain, in which reference TRBV7-6 and TRBJ2-3 provide the parts outside the CDR3, is GAGVSQSPRYKVTKRGQDVALRCDPISGHVSLYWYRQALGQGPEFLTYFNYEAQQDKSGLPNDRFSAERPEGSISTLTIQRTEQRDSAMYRCASSESGRFDTQYFGPGTRLTVL.

CDR3 nucleotide sequence: TGTGCCAGTTCAGGGGGCTTAGACAATGAGCAGTTCTTC. Encoded protein: CASSGGLDNEQFF. V and J are TRBV27 and TRBJ2-1; 8 bases are a match to TRBD1. V lost 9 bases, J lost 5 bases, and 6 bases stayed unmatched. The CDR3 has 13 amino acids. Germline CDR1 MNHEY, CDR2 SMNVEV (reference sequence).

This clonotype showed up just once. This chain joins TRBV20-1 and TRBJ2-7, with a tentative D call TRBD2 (7 bases). This CDR3 is 16 amino acids long. V lost 1 base, J lost 2 bases, and 18 bases lay in between. The germline V gene has CDR1 DFQATT and CDR2 SNEGSKA (reference sequence). CDR3 nucleotide sequence: TGCAGTGCTAGAGCTCCCGGGGGGCGGGTAGCCTACGAGCAGTACTTC. Protein: CSARAPGGRVAYEQYF.

The V and J genes are TRBV5-1 and TRBJ2-3; 10 nucleotides match TRBD1. CDR1 SGHRS and CDR2 YFSETQ come from the germline V gene. This CDR3 is 16 amino acids long. J was trimmed by 6 bases and V by 4 bases; bases with no gene match: 11. The CDR3 reads CASSLTGTGALDTQYF. In DNA, the CDR3 is TGCGCCAGCAGCCTCACCGGGACAGGGGCTCTCGATACGCAGTATTTT.

V and J are TRBV20-1 and TRBJ2-1, with TRBD2 matching over 7 bases. The CDR3 has 15 residues. Per germline, CDR1 DFQATT and CDR2 SNEGSKA (reference sequence). Germline trimming cut 2 bases from V and 8 bases from J; bases unmatched to any gene: 12. The CDR3 DNA reads as TGCAGTGCTAGAAGAGGGTGGGGGGGTGTCTATGAGCAGTTCTTC. This gives the protein CSARRGWGGVYEQFF.

This chain links TRBV9 with TRBJ2-7; D is unclear. The CDR3 consists of 14 residues. Between the trimmed V and J ends, which lost 4 bases and 3 bases, there was a span of 14 bases. Germline CDR1 is SGDLS and CDR2 is YYNGEE. CDR3 protein: CASSPWDQRYEQYF. CDR3 bases: TGTGCCAGCAGCCCCTGGGATCAGCGCTACGAGCAGTACTTC.

The chain links TRBV6-6 to TRBJ1-2; no clear D. V lost 2 bases and J 3 bases, leaving 7 bases between the germline ends. In germline, CDR1 is MNHNY, CDR2 SVGAGI (reference sequence). The CDR3 is made up of 13 amino acids. In DNA form, the CDR3 reads TGTGCCAGCAGTTACGTCCCATACTATGGCTACACCTTC. As protein: CASSYVPYYGYTF.

The CDR3 DNA reads TGCGCCAGCAGCCAAGAGCTGGGGATCTACGAGCAGTACTTC. It codes for CASSQELGIYEQYF. The chain is built from TRBV4-1 and TRBJ2-7; D ambiguous. V was shortened by 0 bases and J by 3 bases, with 9 bases between the two germline ends. This CDR3 spans 14 amino acids. The germline gives CDR1 MGHRA, CDR2 YSYEKL.

The J gene is TRBJ2-5, the V gene TRBV6-2 or TRBV6-3; 7 bases line up with TRBD2. Germline-derived CDR1 and CDR2 are MNHEY and SVGEGT. CDR3 size: 16 residues. With 8 bases clipped from V and 1 base from J, the junction kept 13 bases outside the gene matches. CDR3 amino acids: CASGKGTTLGQETQYF. CDR3 in DNA: TGTGCCAGCGGTAAGGGGACTACGCTGGGCCAAGAGACCCAGTACTTC.

J is TRBJ1-2 and V is TRBV14; D is undetermined. The V end was cut by 1 base, the J end by 1 base, with 7 bases between. The CDR3 is 14 amino acids. CDR1 and CDR2 (germline): SGHDN, FVKESK. CDR3 region: CASSQGQVNYGYTF. In nucleotides, the CDR3 is TGTGCCAGCAGCCAAGGACAAGTTAACTATGGCTACACCTTC.

This clonotype was detected only a few times. The chain recombines TRBV12-3 or TRBV12-4 with TRBJ2-3, with a possible D match to TRBD1 (6 bases). Trimming shortened V by 7 bases and J by 6 bases, and 8 bases separated the two germline ends. The CDR3 spans 11 residues. CDR3 amino acids: CASNQGDTQYF. Here the CDR3 DNA reads TGTGCCAGCAACCAGGGGGATACGCAGTATTTT.

The CDR3 sequence: CASSTHQKHLSEQYF. CDR3 in DNA: TGTGCCAGCAGTACCCACCAGAAACATTTGAGTGAGCAGTACTTC. The chain combines TRBV28 with TRBJ2-7; D is uncertain. CDR3 size: 15 residues. Trimming stripped 5 bases from V and 7 bases from J, with 21 bases between. Germline CDR1 and CDR2: MDHEN and SYDVKM. Based on the CDR3 plus reference TRBV28 and TRBJ2-7, the full variable domain is DVKVTQSSRYLVKRTGEKVFLECVQDMDHENMFWYRQDPGLGLRLIYFSYDVKMKEKGDIPEGYSVSREKKERFSLILESASTNQTSMYLCASSTHQKHLSEQYFGPGTRLTVT.

The chain combines TRBV6-5 with TRBJ2-2; 10 bases fit TRBD2. The germline V gene has CDR1 MNHEY and CDR2 SVGAGI. Unmatched junction bases numbered 9, after V lost 3 bases and J lost 2 bases. CDR3 length: 18 amino acids. CDR3 nucleotides: TGTGCCAGCAGTTATAGGCCTAGCGGGGGCCCTAACACCGGGGAGCTGTTTTTT. Residues: CASSYRPSGGPNTGELFF.

This clonotype was seen only a few times. J is TRBJ2-7 and V is TRBV28, with D uncertain. The CDR3 covers 12 residues. In germline, CDR1 is MDHEN, CDR2 SYDVKM. Trimming left V 3 bases short and J 6 bases short, with 9 bases between. The CDR3 sequence is CASSFALSEQYF. The CDR3 DNA is TGTGCCAGCAGTTTTGCCCTGAGCGAGCAGTACTTC.

This clonotype has just a few counts. V gene TRBV29-1 combines with J gene TRBJ2-3; 12 bases agree with TRBD2. Germline CDR1 SQVTM, CDR2 ANQGSEA. The junction had 4 bases not matched to a gene; V was cut back by 4 bases and J by 2 bases. The CDR3 runs 15 residues. The CDR3 is CSVGTSGASTDTQYF. The CDR3 bases are TGCAGCGTTGGGACTAGCGGGGCCTCCACAGATACGCAGTATTTT.

This clonotype came up a few times. The chain carries TRBV5-1 and TRBJ2-1; D is uncertain. CDR3 size: 12 residues. Germline CDR1 is SGHRS and CDR2 is YFSETQ. Trimming took off 2 bases at V and 14 bases at J, with 14 bases between the two ends. The CDR3 region has the DNA TGCGCCAGCAGCTTCCACAAAAGCGTTAAGTTCTTC. It specifies CASSFHKSVKFF.

This rearrangement joins TRBV5-1 to TRBJ2-5; D is perhaps TRBD2 (6 bases). Germline CDR1 reads SGHRS; CDR2 reads YFSETQ. The CDR3 is 14 amino acids. Deletions cut 9 bases from V and 2 bases from J, with 17 bases between. CDR3 amino acids: CAKPREPSQETQYF. The CDR3, as DNA: TGCGCCAAACCCCGGGAGCCCTCTCAAGAGACCCAGTACTTC.

The chain joins TRBV6-5 to TRBJ1-5; no definite D call. The CDR3 sequence is 13 residues long. The V end lost 0 bases, the J end lost 7 bases, and 7 bases lay between the germline ends. Germline lookup yields CDR1 MNHEY and CDR2 SVGAGI. Written as DNA, the CDR3 is TGTGCCAGCAGTTACTCGACATCGCAGCCCCAGCATTTT. It encodes CASSYSTSQPQHF.

The sample holds one count of this clonotype. The chain couples TRBV20-1 to TRBJ2-3, with 11 positions matching TRBD2. Trimming took 0 bases from V and 2 from J; bases not matched to a gene: 4. This CDR3 has 16 amino acids. In germline, CDR1 is DFQATT, CDR2 SNEGSKA (reference sequence). The CDR3 region is CSARDRLAGFTDTQYF. DNA for the CDR3: TGCAGTGCTAGAGATAGACTAGCGGGGTTCACAGATACGCAGTATTTT.